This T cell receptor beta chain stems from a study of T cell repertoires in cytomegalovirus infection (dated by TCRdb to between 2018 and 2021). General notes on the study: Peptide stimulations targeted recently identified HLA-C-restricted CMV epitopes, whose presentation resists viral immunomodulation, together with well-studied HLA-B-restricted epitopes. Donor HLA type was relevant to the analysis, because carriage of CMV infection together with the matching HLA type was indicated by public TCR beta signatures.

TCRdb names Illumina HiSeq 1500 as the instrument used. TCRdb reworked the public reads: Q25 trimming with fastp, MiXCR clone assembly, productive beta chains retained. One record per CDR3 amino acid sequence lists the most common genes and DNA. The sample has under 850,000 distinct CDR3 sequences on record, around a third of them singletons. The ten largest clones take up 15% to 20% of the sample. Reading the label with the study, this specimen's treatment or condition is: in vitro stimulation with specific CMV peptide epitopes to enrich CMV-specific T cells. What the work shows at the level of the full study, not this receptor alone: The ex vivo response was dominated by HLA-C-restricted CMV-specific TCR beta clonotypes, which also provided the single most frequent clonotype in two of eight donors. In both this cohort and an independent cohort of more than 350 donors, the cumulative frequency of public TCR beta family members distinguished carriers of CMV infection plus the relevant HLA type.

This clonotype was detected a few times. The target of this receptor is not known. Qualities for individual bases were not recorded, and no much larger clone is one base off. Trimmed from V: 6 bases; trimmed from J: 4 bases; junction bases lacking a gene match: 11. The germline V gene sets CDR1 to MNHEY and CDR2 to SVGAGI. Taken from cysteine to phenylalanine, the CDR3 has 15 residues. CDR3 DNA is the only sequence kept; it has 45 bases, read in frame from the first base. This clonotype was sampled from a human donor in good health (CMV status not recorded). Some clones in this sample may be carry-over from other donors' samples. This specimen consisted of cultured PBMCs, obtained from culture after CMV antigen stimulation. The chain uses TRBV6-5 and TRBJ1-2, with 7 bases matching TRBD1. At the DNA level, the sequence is TGTGCCAGCAGGGAACAGGGGCCCACGGGCTATGGCTACACCTTC. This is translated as CASREQGPTGYGYTF.